This T cell receptor beta chain came from a study of CD8 T cells in ankylosing spondylitis. MiXCR, run by TCRdb on the 5' RACE reads, gives a single entry per CDR3 protein. The top ten hold 4.3% of the sample, which has some 200,000 distinct CDR3 sequences, roughly 20% seen once. With 10 bases removed from V and 9 bases from J, the gap between germline ends came to 13 bases. The CDR3 totals 11 residues. Germline values: CDR1 MDHEN, CDR2 SYDVKM. In this sample, this clonotype turned up many times. The receptor comes from a male donor between 5 and 35 years old with ankylosing spondylitis or in good health (not recorded which). The V and J genes are TRBV28 and TRBJ2-1; TRBD1 or TRBD2 may be the D gene (5 bases each). Sequencing was performed on blood, either unsorted or a sorted T cell fraction (not recorded which). CDR3 DNA sequence: TGTGCCATCGAGGGGTCCGGTGAGCAGTTCTTC. Translated: CAIEGSGEQFF.